This T cell receptor beta chain was observed in a study of cytomegalovirus exposure and HLA in healthy donors (dated by TCRdb to about 2017). At the level of the whole study: According to an earlier analysis of 550 to 700 of the donors, about 179 million T cells yielded 117 million unique TCR beta sequences and approximately 300 Gb of sequence data. Several DR-DQ haplotypes were handled as single units for association and clustering because linkage in the cohort was strong. An early release covering 550 to 700 HLA-typed donors comprised about 310 gigabases of sequencing data and around 80 million unique TCR sequences. The aim of the study was to test whether cataloging public T cell receptors could identify signatures of past pathogen exposure. All discovery cohort repertoires had been generated using a single sequencing platform. A later analysis re-examined previously published TCR beta repertoires from several hundred donors and added high-resolution HLA genotyping to investigate patterns of TCR occurrence. Class I and class II HLA loci were covered by the typing at four-digit resolution. Besides the first cohort of 666 subjects, a separate validation cohort made up of 120 different subjects was used. Donor age, sex, ethnicity and CMV serostatus were collected together with the repertoire data. Among 300 to 500 genotyped donors of the cohort, an average of about 240,000 unique TCR beta nucleotide sequences was sequenced per donor, of which about 19% were non-productive. In a later genetic analysis, genome-wide SNP genotypes for about 55% of the roughly 700 donors were used, and that subset was treated as a discovery cohort. In the later analysis, no new phenotypic data were used to find candidate immune exposures; instead, reliance was placed on TCR beta sequences and their occurrence across donors. In an earlier analysis of a few hundred of the donors, high-throughput TCR beta sequencing was used to judge whether each TCR beta V gene segment behaved as functional or pseudogenic. Of the 300 to 500 genotyped donors, 80% to 90% were placed in the genetic ancestry cluster associated with self-reported Caucasian donors. Typing coverage varied by locus: roughly 620-640 donors for A, B, C, DRB1 and DQB1; approximately 560 for DQA1; around 610 for DPA1; some 470 for DPB1. Using immunosequencing, the study profiled T cell repertoires from approximately 700 subjects and related those repertoires to cytomegalovirus serostatus. High-throughput TCR immunosequencing, statistical association of individual TCRs with disease status, and machine learning were combined to predict cytomegalovirus infection status. Here is what the overall study found, with its caveats: In a later genetic analysis, a missense DCLRE1C variant was associated with V-gene and J-gene trimming of TCR beta chains, and the association was replicated in an independent cohort. In both the original and validation cohorts, the classifier was reported to diagnose cytomegalovirus status with high specificity and sensitivity. In a later genetic analysis, fewer N-insertions in productive TCRs were reported among donors in an Asian-associated ancestry cluster than the approximately 670-donor mean. In a later analysis, several top co-occurrence clusters were reported to appear linked to parvovirus B19, influenza, CMV and Epstein-Barr virus. In a later analysis, HLA-associated TCR beta chains showed more clonal expansion and lower generation probabilities than non-associated chains that were equally common. In a later analysis, 16,951 TCR beta sequences were associated with specific HLA alleles at a false discovery rate of 0.05. Linkage disequilibrium might explain the correlated functional status among segregating V segments, but an unknown experimental factor could not be ruled out. CMV serostatus was the only immune exposure information available for the cohort. In this cohort, only TCR beta chains were sequenced, and detectable features were limited by the absence of alpha or paired-chain data. The sequencing pipeline was judged likely to have produced a cluster of highly shared sequence variants as a technical artifact. Because HLA typing was missing for some donors at each locus, association tests included only the typed subset. While some public TCRs were present in many individuals, most TCR sequences turned up only very rarely across donors. In vitro tests confirmed that a few of the cytomegalovirus-associated TCR beta chains recognize cytomegalovirus antigens. Presence/absence analyses assumed roughly uniform sequencing depth across donors, an assumption that may not hold. According to a later analysis, TCR association rates differed among HLA loci, with DRB1 alleles showing the most associated TCRs and HLA-C alleles showing the fewest. According to the authors, the approach could potentially be generalized to other disease states and immunological phenotypes. A further reported finding was that TCR beta sequences accurately predicted the HLA-A and HLA-B alleles for most subjects in the first cohort. Because counts were too low, some 17 rarely observed V segments, including chromosome 9 orphons, were left out of the earlier analysis of a few hundred of the donors. A later analysis found that most CMV-associated TCR beta chains appeared HLA-restricted, with HLA associations seemingly driven largely by CMV exposure. Some IMGT-functional V segments, including TRBV6-2 and TRBV6-3, could not be told apart with the 87-base-pair reads, so those segments were excluded. Broadly in line with IMGT annotations, most TCR beta V segments showed up in productive rearrangements about 87% or about 30% of the time in an earlier analysis of 587 of the donors. When HLA alleles, especially DR and DQ, strongly co-occurred, attributing TCR associations to individual alleles was difficult. The study gave a list of 150 to 200 TCR beta chains associated with cytomegalovirus.

The method was the immunoSEQ multiplex PCR assay. For the multiplex PCR, a mixture combining 60 forward primers for TCR Vbeta segments and 13 reverse primers for TCR Jbeta segments was used. The CDR3 region of rearranged TCR beta genes was amplified from genomic DNA by a multiplex PCR assay. Amplified TCR beta libraries were sequenced as 87-base-pair reads on the Illumina HiSeq System. The authors' pipeline ran thus. Across the 500 to 700 repertoires, a later analysis counted roughly 77 million unique TCR beta chains, roughly 11 million of which were shared by at least two donors. Raw reads were error-corrected and collapsed into unique sequences with a nearest-neighbor algorithm that merged closely related sequences to remove PCR and sequencing errors. Alignment of CDR3 sequences to IMGT reference sequences was used to assign V, D and J gene segments. For a sequence to be retained, a match of at least six nucleotides was required to both a V gene segment and a J gene segment. A rearrangement counted as productive if the CDR3 had no stop codons and remained in frame with V and J, and every other rearrangement counted as non-productive. CDR3 was defined by IMGT convention, running from the second conserved V-encoded cysteine to the conserved J-encoded phenylalanine. Sequences without an unambiguous match to a single V gene segment were excluded from the earlier analysis of 500 to 700 of the donors. An earlier analysis of several hundred of the donors classified V segments as functional when productive rearrangements were above 56.7% and as segregating when the standard deviation between donors was above 5%. A statistical classification framework was developed to diagnose cytomegalovirus status using the catalog of TCR beta chain sequences. A later analysis assigned V and J genes by comparing TCR nucleotide sequences with IMGT/GENE-DB human TR gene sequences. A later analysis assigned CDR3 sequences and most-parsimonious VDJ recombination scenarios with the TCRdist pipeline. In a later analysis, each TCR beta chain was defined by its CDR3 amino acid sequence together with its V-gene family, and reads lacking a unique V-gene family were excluded. In a later analysis, fewer than 600 highly shared, low-generation-probability nucleotide sequences were removed to address suspected cross-contamination and a sequencing artifact. For each public chain, a later analysis derived a clonal expansion index from normalized ranks of inferred template counts within each repertoire. Generation probabilities in a later analysis came from a VDJ recombination model fitted to out-of-frame rearrangements, and those results were checked against IGoR. Hypergeometric tests were used in a later analysis to score TCR-TCR, TCR-HLA and TCR-CMV co-occurrence, with a repertoire-size bias correction applied to the TCR pairs. False discovery rates were estimated in a later analysis by permuting HLA or CMV assignments 20 times. In a later analysis, co-occurring TCRs were grouped using DBSCAN, with TCRdist sequence similarity added in when clustering inside HLA-allele-positive subsets. For co-occurrence clustering, repertoires with fewer than 30,000 or more than 120,000 public chains were excluded, along with four to six repertoires with anomalous nucleotide sharing. This immuneACCESS table, as held by TCRdb, lists in-frame sequences with V and J called but not all clones. Of the missing ones, under half trace to an unresolved V gene in checked studies; the others have no known cause. V and J calls and clone size are as listed in that table; D and trimming were resolved from the DNA. The sample profile shows roughly 150,000 clones; roughly 70% of them were found once. Under 11% of the sample belongs to the ten largest clones.

From cysteine to phenylalanine, the CDR3 is 14 amino acids long. Only the CDR3 part of the read is kept: 42 bases, read in frame from the first base. Between the V and J ends, shortened by 10 bases and 4 bases respectively, the junction contains 19 bases. CDR1 and CDR2 are drawn from the germline V gene: MNHNS, SASEGT. Remarks on this clone: Its antigen remains unidentified. Base qualities are not at hand, and no much larger clone is one base apart.

The cohort consisted of hundreds of healthy bone marrow donors. At the time of sampling, all cohort members were nominally healthy, though unrecorded immune exposures were likely present. The donor tested CMV seropositive and was one of the 289 seropositive cohort members. A peripheral blood sample was collected from each donor, and TCR beta sequencing was performed on peripheral blood mononuclear cells. Genomic DNA was extracted from the blood cell samples with the Qiagen DNeasy Blood Extraction Kit. The chain links TRBV6-1 with TRBJ1-2; the D gene lacks a confident call. This TCR derives from a man aged 30 to 45 in good health and CMV-seropositive. Sequences were obtained from PBMCs. The CDR3 sequence is CATKGGPSFYGYTF. The DNA sequence follows: TGTGCCACCAAGGGAGGGCCATCCTTCTATGGCTACACCTTC.